The present TCR beta chain was sequenced within a study of blood T cell repertoires in COVID-19. Individuals aged 18 to 89 years were recruited from fewer than 30 US areas. Trimming removed 2 bases from V and 0 bases from J; junction bases left unmatched: 4. The CDR3 is 18 amino acids. The germline V gene has CDR1 SGDLS and CDR2 YYNGEE. Only in-frame clones appear in the TCRdb table, and some are missing; sequencing was by immunoSEQ multiplex PCR. The repertoire holds roughly 280,000 clones, about nine tenths seen once, with about 3% in the top ten. The rearrangement joins TRBV9 to TRBJ2-1; TRBD2 agrees at 14 bases. The clonotype comes from a woman in her fifties or sixties who had recovered from COVID-19. Source material: PBMCs or T cells enriched from blood (not recorded which). DNA of the CDR3: TGTGCCAGCAGCGTCGGGACTAGCGGGAGCTTCTCCTACAATGAGCAGTTCTTC. Its protein is CASSVGTSGSFSYNEQFF. The variable domain in full, completed from reference TRBV9 and TRBJ2-1, reads DSGVTQTPKHLITATGQRVTLRCSPRSGDLSVYWYQQSLDQGLQFLIQYYNGEERAKGNILERFSAQQFPDLHSELNLSSLELGDSALYFCASSVGTSGSFSYNEQFFGPGTRLTVL.